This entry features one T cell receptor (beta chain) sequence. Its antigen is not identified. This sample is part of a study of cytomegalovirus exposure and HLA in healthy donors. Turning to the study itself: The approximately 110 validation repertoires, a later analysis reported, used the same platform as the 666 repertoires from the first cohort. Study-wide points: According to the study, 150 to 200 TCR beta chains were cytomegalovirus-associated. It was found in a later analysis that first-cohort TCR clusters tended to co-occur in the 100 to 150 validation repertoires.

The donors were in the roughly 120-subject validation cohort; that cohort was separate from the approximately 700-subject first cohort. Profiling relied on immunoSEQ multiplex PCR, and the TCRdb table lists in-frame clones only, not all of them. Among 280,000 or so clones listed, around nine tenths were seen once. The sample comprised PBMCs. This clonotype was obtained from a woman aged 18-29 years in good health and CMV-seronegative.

The CDR3 nucleotides read TGTGCCAGCAGCCAAGATCGCCTAGCGGGGAGCACAGATACGCAGTATTTT. Protein sequence: CASSQDRLAGSTDTQYF. This chain joins TRBV4-2 and TRBJ2-3; 9 bases are a match to TRBD2. CDR1 and CDR2 from the germline V gene are LGHNA and YNFKEQ. V lost 0 bases and J lost 0; bases outside the gene matches: 4. The CDR3 is 17 amino acids.